The 15 T cell receptor beta chains reported below all come from one sample, sequenced in a study of blood T cell repertoires in COVID-19. Profiled with immunoSEQ multiplex PCR; TCRdb holds only in-frame clones, not every one. The table lists 150,000 to 200,000 clones, approximately 90% of them singletons, with approximately 12% in the top ten. The specimen was peripheral blood. The receptors were gathered from a woman aged 70-85 years with COVID-19, enrolled during active disease.

This clone was observed once. V usage is TRBV4-1 and J usage is TRBJ1-4, with a tentative D call TRBD1 (6 bases). Trimming stripped 1 base from V and 7 bases from J, with 13 bases between. The germline V gene has CDR1 MGHRA and CDR2 YSYEKL. This CDR3 is built from 15 residues. The chain's CDR3 is CASSQGEGGSEKLFF. DNA of the CDR3: TGCGCCAGCAGCCAAGGGGAGGGGGGATCTGAAAAACTGTTTTTT.

The V call is TRBV18, the J call TRBJ2-3; D may be TRBD1 (5 bases). In germline, CDR1 is KGHSH, CDR2 LQKENI. CDR3 size: 16 residues. V lost 2 bases to trimming and J lost 0 bases, with 12 bases between them. The CDR3 region is CASSPFQGSSTDTQYF. Here the CDR3 DNA reads TGTGCCAGCTCACCATTTCAGGGCTCCAGCACAGATACGCAGTATTTT.

This chain links TRBV19 with TRBJ2-5; no clear D. V lost 5 bases and J lost 1, with 8 bases in between. Germline V lookup: CDR1 LNHDA, CDR2 SQIVND (reference sequence). The CDR3 covers 13 residues. CDR3 sequence: CASSQPGQETQYF. CDR3 DNA: TGTGCCAGTAGTCAACCGGGCCAAGAGACCCAGTACTTC.

The V call is TRBV7-9, the J call TRBJ1-5; 7 nucleotides align to TRBD1. With V trimmed by 6 bases and J by 4 bases, 3 bases remained unmatched. The CDR3 has 13 amino acids. Germline values: CDR1 SEHNR, CDR2 FQNEAQ (reference sequence). Here the CDR3 reads CASSQQGNQPQHF. CDR3 DNA: TGTGCCAGCAGTCAACAGGGGAATCAGCCCCAGCATTTT.

The chain recombines TRBV6-5 with TRBJ2-7; D call uncertain. The CDR3 length is 14 residues. Trimming left V 4 bases short and J 2 bases short, with 12 bases between. CDR1 and CDR2 from the germline V gene are MNHEY and SVGAGI. The DNA for the CDR3 is TGTGCCAGCAGTTTCTTCGACTCAACCTACGAGCAGTACTTC. Its protein product is CASSFFDSTYEQYF.

This chain links TRBV28 with TRBJ1-4; a weak D match, TRBD1 (6 bases). The V end lost 5 bases, the J end lost 8 bases, and 15 bases lay between the germline ends. CDR1 MDHEN and CDR2 SYDVKM come from the germline V gene. This CDR3 region has 14 residues. CDR3 DNA sequence: TGTGCCAGCAGTCCTCAAGGACAGAAGGAAAAACTGTTTTTT. The encoded protein is CASSPQGQKEKLFF.

The rearrangement uses TRBV24-1 and TRBJ2-1, with 7 nucleotides matching TRBD2. CDR1 and CDR2 from the germline V gene are KGHDR and SFDVKD. CDR3 length: 14 amino acids. Trimming cost V 5 bases and J 8 bases; bases outside gene matches: 8. CDR3 residues: CATSVAGETDEQFF. DNA for the CDR3: TGTGCCACCAGTGTGGCGGGAGAAACGGATGAGCAGTTCTTC.

DNA of the CDR3: TGTGCCAGCAGCTCATCCGCCTATGTCGGGGAGCTGTTTTTT. Translation gives CASSSSAYVGELFF. V and J are TRBV7-3 and TRBJ2-2; unclear D gene. Germline loops: CDR1 SGHTA, CDR2 FQGTGA. CDR3 length: 14 amino acids. V was trimmed by 4 bases and J by 7 bases, leaving 13 bases between them. Based on the CDR3 plus reference TRBV7-3 and TRBJ2-2, the full variable domain is GAGVSQTPSNKVTEKGKYVELRCDPISGHTALYWYRQSLGQGPEFLIYFQGTGAADDSGLPNDRFFAVRPEGSVSTLKIQRTERGDSAVYLCASSSSAYVGELFFGEGSRLTVL.

This clone has a single count. The chain is built from TRBV6-5 and TRBJ2-5, with D maybe TRBD1 (5 bases). Germline lookup yields CDR1 MNHEY and CDR2 SVGAGI. Trimming took off 0 bases at V and 4 bases at J, with 15 bases between the two ends. The CDR3 totals 16 residues. Written as DNA, the CDR3 is TGTGCCAGCAGTTACTCCGCCCCAGGGAATGGAGAGACCCAGTACTTC. It codes for CASSYSAPGNGETQYF.

V and J are TRBV19 and TRBJ2-7; TRBD1 matches at 11 bases. Germline CDR1 and CDR2: LNHDA and SQIVND (reference sequence). The CDR3 is 14 amino acids. The V segment lost 5 bases and the J segment 6 bases; nucleotides outside the gene matches: 6. The CDR3 nucleotides read TGTGCCAGTAGTCGGACAGGGGGCGGAGGCGAGCAGTACTTC. Residues: CASSRTGGGGEQYF.

V and J are TRBV27 and TRBJ1-2, with TRBD1 matching 8 bases. The germline V gene encodes CDR1 MNHEY and CDR2 SMNVEV (reference sequence). The CDR3 has 14 residues. J gave up 2 bases and V 6 bases, and 5 bases lay outside the gene matches. In nucleotides, the CDR3 is TGTGCCAGCAGCTCAGGGGGCGCAAACTATGGCTACACCTTC. It is translated as CASSSGGANYGYTF.

The CDR3 here is CASSHPNLAPDTQYF. CDR3 nucleotide sequence: TGTGCCAGCAGTCACCCAAATCTAGCGCCAGATACGCAGTATTTT. The V gene is TRBV28, the J gene TRBJ2-3; maybe TRBD2 (6 bases). This CDR3 spans 15 amino acids. V was clipped by 5 bases and J by 4 bases, with 16 bases between them. The germline V gene encodes CDR1 MDHEN and CDR2 SYDVKM.

This clone appeared a few times. Other DNA sequences within the sample encode an identical CDR3. V is TRBV9 and J is TRBJ1-3; unclear D gene. V dropped 3 bases and J dropped 0 bases, with 7 bases sitting between them. The CDR3 runs to 14 residues. Germline V gene lookup returns CDR1 SGDLS and CDR2 YYNGEE. CDR3 DNA sequence: TGTGCCAGCAGCGAGCTGATCTCTGGAAACACCATATATTTT. The encoded protein is CASSELISGNTIYF. Variable domain in full (rest from reference TRBV9 and TRBJ1-3): DSGVTQTPKHLITATGQRVTLRCSPRSGDLSVYWYQQSLDQGLQFLIQYYNGEERAKGNILERFSAQQFPDLHSELNLSSLELGDSALYFCASSELISGNTIYFGEGSWLTVV.

The genes are TRBV3-1 (or the pseudogene TRBV3-2) and TRBJ1-4; tentatively, D is TRBD1 (5 bases). Germline CDR1 reads LGHDT; CDR2 reads YNNKEL (reference sequence). The CDR3 spans 15 residues. The germline V and J ends were trimmed by 1 base and 3 bases, with 9 bases remaining between them. The CDR3: CASSQAGIANEKLFF. Here the CDR3 DNA reads TGTGCCAGCAGCCAAGCAGGGATCGCTAATGAAAAACTGTTTTTT.

The chain is built from TRBV7-6 and TRBJ1-1; tentatively, D is TRBD1 (5 bases). CDR1 and CDR2 (germline): SGHVS, FNYEAQ. Trimming stripped 1 base from V and 1 base from J, with 7 bases between. This CDR3 spans 14 amino acids. The CDR3: CASSLGGRNTEAFF. CDR3 DNA: TGTGCCAGCAGCTTAGGGGGCCGGAACACTGAAGCTTTCTTT.